This entry lists 20 T cell receptor beta chains sequenced from one sample in a study of T-cell memory formation after mild COVID-19. Via MiXCR, TCRdb re-called the 5' RACE reads, giving one row per CDR3 protein. The sample shows 250,000 to 300,000 distinct CDR3 sequences, approximately 15% of them seen only once. The sample taken for sequencing was PBMCs or a T cell subset sorted from them (not recorded which). Source of these receptors: a man younger than 35 who had mild COVID-19 (a few samples of this study predate the infection). Cell type and time point are not known.

This clonotype was seen only a few times. V is TRBV5-5 and J is TRBJ2-1; TRBD1 matches 10 bases. Germline values: CDR1 SGHKS, CDR2 YYEKEE (reference sequence). The CDR3 extends over 16 amino acids. Trimming removed 4 bases from V and 4 bases from J; junction bases left unmatched: 8. The CDR3 nucleotides read TGTGCCAGCAGCCCAGGCGGGACAGGGGCTTACAATGAGCAGTTCTTC. Encoded protein: CASSPGGTGAYNEQFF.

This clonotype was seen more than once but under ten times. V is TRBV15 and J is TRBJ2-6, with TRBD1 as a possible D gene (7 bases). V was pared by 5 bases and J by 2 bases, with 10 bases between. Germline values: CDR1 LNHNV, CDR2 YYDKDF (reference sequence). The CDR3 consists of 15 residues. The CDR3 sequence: CATSGGTAGANVLTF. The CDR3 DNA reads as TGTGCCACCAGCGGCGGGACAGCTGGGGCCAACGTCCTGACTTTC.

This sequence joins TRBV9 and TRBJ2-3; 12 nucleotides align to TRBD2. Trimming removed 2 bases from V and 2 bases from J; junction bases left unmatched: 3. CDR1 SGDLS and CDR2 YYNGEE come from the germline V gene. The CDR3 loop spans 16 amino acids. The CDR3 loop is CASSVGTSGFTDTQYF. CDR3 sequence (DNA): TGTGCCAGCAGCGTCGGGACTAGCGGGTTCACAGATACGCAGTATTTT. The full variable domain, completed using reference TRBV9 and TRBJ2-3, is DSGVTQTPKHLITATGQRVTLRCSPRSGDLSVYWYQQSLDQGLQFLIQYYNGEERAKGNILERFSAQQFPDLHSELNLSSLELGDSALYFCASSVGTSGFTDTQYFGPGTRLTVL.

V gene TRBV7-9 combines with J gene TRBJ2-7, with TRBD2 matching 16 bases. Germline V gene sequence: CDR1 SEHNR, CDR2 FQNEAQ (reference sequence). V lost 4 bases, J lost 4 bases, and 7 bases stayed unmatched. The CDR3 loop spans 17 amino acids. For the CDR3, the DNA is TGTGCCAGCAGCTCGGGACCGGGACTAGCGGGGGGGTACGAGCAGTACTTC. Translated: CASSSGPGLAGGYEQYF.

This clonotype was found a few times. This chain links TRBV20-1 with TRBJ2-2; 7 bases are shared with TRBD1. Trimming took 5 bases from V and 0 from J; bases not matched to a gene: 6. The CDR3 runs to 15 residues. Germline CDR1 DFQATT, CDR2 SNEGSKA (reference sequence). CDR3 in amino acids: CSAQPGQTNTGELFF. The CDR3 DNA reads as TGCAGTGCTCAACCGGGACAGACGAACACCGGGGAGCTGTTTTTT.

This clonotype has a handful of counts. This sequence joins TRBV5-1 and TRBJ2-7; TRBD2 matches at 7 bases. Germline V gives CDR1 SGHRS, CDR2 YFSETQ. CDR3 length: 13 amino acids. J gave up 5 bases and V 6 bases, and 8 bases lay outside the gene matches. Here the CDR3 reads CASMSRGDDEQYF. CDR3 DNA sequence: TGCGCCAGCATGAGCCGGGGGGACGACGAGCAGTACTTC.

In this sample, this clonotype turned up many times. The chain is built from TRBV20-1 and TRBJ1-3, with 10 bases identical to TRBD1. The germline gives CDR1 DFQATT, CDR2 SNEGSKA (reference sequence). V shed 5 bases, J shed 2 bases, and the junction held 6 bases outside the gene matches. The CDR3 covers 15 residues. As DNA, the CDR3 is TGCAGTGCTCTGACGACAGGGGGCCCTGGAAACACCATATATTTT. This codes for CSALTTGGPGNTIYF.

This rearrangement joins TRBV7-2 to TRBJ2-5; TRBD2 matches at 10 bases. CDR1 and CDR2 from the germline V gene are SGHTA and FQGNSA. The ends lost 4 bases at V and 1 base at J; junction bases unmatched: 6. This CDR3 comprises 16 residues. The CDR3 DNA reads TGTGCCAGCAGCTCCGGACTAGCGGTCCTCCAAGAGACCCAGTACTTC. Translating it yields CASSSGLAVLQETQYF.

The sample holds a few counts of this clonotype. The rearrangement links TRBV10-3 to TRBJ2-7; perhaps TRBD2 as D (6 bases). CDR3 length equals 12 residues. Per the germline V gene, CDR1 is ENHRY and CDR2 is SYGVKD. Trimming cost V 6 bases and J 7 bases, with 13 bases left between them. CDR3 sequence reads: CAIRGLGGEQYV. CDR3 nucleotides: TGTGCCATCAGGGGGCTCGGGGGAGAGCAGTACGTC.

This clonotype was observed at least ten times. The V and J genes are TRBV5-1 and TRBJ1-5, with 9 nucleotides matching TRBD1. The germline gives CDR1 SGHRS, CDR2 YFSETQ. Trimming cost V 8 bases and J 2 bases; bases outside gene matches: 8. This CDR3 comprises 15 residues. The CDR3 DNA is TGCGCCAGGAACCATTGGACAGGGGGCAATCAGCCCCAGCATTTT. The encoded protein is CARNHWTGGNQPQHF.

The chain couples TRBV2 to TRBJ2-5; 7 bases are shared with TRBD2. Germline CDR1 SNHLY, CDR2 FYNNEI. CDR3 size: 12 residues. Losses at the gene ends were 4 bases for V and 4 bases for J; bases not matched to a gene: 0. The CDR3 DNA reads as TGTGCCAGCAGTGGGGAGGGAGAGACCCAGTACTTC. It codes for CASSGEGETQYF.

This sequence joins TRBV20-1 and TRBJ1-2; D might be TRBD1 (5 bases). In germline, CDR1 is DFQATT, CDR2 SNEGSKA (reference sequence). The CDR3 totals 15 residues. Trimming stripped 2 bases from V and 0 bases from J, with 13 bases between. The CDR3 coding sequence is TGCAGTGCTAGACCGACAAGGGGAGCTAACTATGGCTACACCTTC. This gives the protein CSARPTRGANYGYTF.

The genes are TRBV7-2 and TRBJ2-3, with TRBD2 identical over 8 bases. Trimming took 5 bases from V and 5 from J; bases not matched to a gene: 12. The CDR3 covers 16 residues. The germline V gene encodes CDR1 SGHTA and CDR2 FQGNSA. CDR3 nucleotides: TGTGCCAGCAGCAAAGCTGGACTAGCCCTCCTAGATACGCAGTATTTT. It specifies CASSKAGLALLDTQYF.

The chain is built from TRBV5-4 and TRBJ1-1; D might be TRBD1 (5 bases). Looked up from germline, CDR1 is SGHNT and CDR2 is YYREEE (reference sequence). CDR3 size: 13 residues. Between the trimmed V and J ends, which lost 5 bases and 5 bases, there was a span of 13 bases. The CDR3 DNA is TGTGCCAGCAGTGCCGCAGGGTATACTGAAGCTTTCTTT. It translates to CASSAAGYTEAFF.

The chain combines TRBV7-2 with TRBJ1-2, with unresolved D. The V gene lost 3 bases and the J gene lost 1 base, with 6 bases spanning the gap. Germline lookup yields CDR1 SGHTA and CDR2 FQGNSA. The CDR3 extends over 13 amino acids. CDR3 amino acids: CASSFDLNYGYTF. DNA for the CDR3: TGTGCCAGCAGCTTCGACCTTAACTATGGCTACACCTTC.

The genes are TRBV5-1 and TRBJ2-2, with TRBD2 matching over 10 bases. CDR1 and CDR2 (germline): SGHRS, YFSETQ. The CDR3 covers 17 residues. V lost 0 bases to trimming and J lost 1 base; unmatched junction nucleotides: 3. The CDR3 is CASSLEASGGNTGELFF. As DNA, the CDR3 is TGCGCCAGCAGCTTGGAGGCTAGCGGGGGGAACACCGGGGAGCTGTTTTTT.

The chain links TRBV6-5 to TRBJ2-2, with D uncertain. CDR1 and CDR2 from the germline V gene are MNHEY and SVGAGI. The CDR3 has 13 residues. V was pared by 8 bases and J by 1 base, with 8 bases between. DNA of the CDR3: TGTGCCAGCCGCAAAGGGAACACCGGGGAGCTGTTTTTT. Amino acid sequence: CASRKGNTGELFF.

This clonotype was detected many times. The chain recombines TRBV6-2 or TRBV6-3 with TRBJ2-7; no definite D call. In germline, CDR1 is MNHEY, CDR2 SVGEGT. Trimming removed 4 bases at V and 5 bases at J, with 9 bases between. There are 12 residues in the CDR3. The CDR3 nucleotides are TGTGCCAGCAGTTCTCGGACGGACGAGCAGTACTTC. It encodes CASSSRTDEQYF.

This clonotype showed up many times. The DNA of the CDR3 is TGTGCCAGCAGTACCTTGGGCGGGGGATCGGATACGCAGTATTTT. Its protein is CASSTLGGGSDTQYF. The chain employs TRBV28 and TRBJ2-3, with TRBD2 identical over 7 bases. CDR1 and CDR2 from the germline V gene are MDHEN and SYDVKM. J was trimmed by 6 bases and V by 5 bases; bases with no gene match: 11. This CDR3 contains 15 residues. The full variable domain, rest sourced from reference TRBV28 and TRBJ2-3, is DVKVTQSSRYLVKRTGEKVFLECVQDMDHENMFWYRQDPGLGLRLIYFSYDVKMKEKGDIPEGYSVSREKKERFSLILESASTNQTSMYLCASSTLGGGSDTQYFGPGTRLTVL.

This clonotype was observed a handful of times. The chain recombines TRBV9 with TRBJ2-1; D is perhaps TRBD2 (5 bases). Trimming took off 0 bases at V and 9 bases at J, with 10 bases between the two ends. This CDR3 contains 13 residues. Germline lookup yields CDR1 SGDLS and CDR2 YYNGEE. The CDR3 nucleotides are TGTGCCAGCAGCGTAGGGTCAGGAGGTGAGCAGTTCTTC. Encoded protein: CASSVGSGGEQFF.